This T cell receptor beta chain was captured in a study of blood T cell repertoires in COVID-19. For the study at large: Nucleic acid was either cDNA or gDNA, and it came from T cells, B-cell-depleted T cells, or PBMCs.

In the original analysis: Cell counts per sample came from amplifying reference gene primers. Libraries were prepared by immunoSEQ multiplex PCR; TCRdb keeps only in-frame clonotypes and omits some of them. The DNA gave D and trimming, while V, J and clone size come from that table. This repertoire shows a few hundred thousand clones, around 89% found once; its top ten account for more than 0.75%. The sequenced sample consisted of peripheral blood. The clonotype was recovered from a man younger than 45 with acute or convalescent COVID-19.

This CDR3 is CASSYSFNRNEKLFF. The CDR3 nucleotides are TGTGCCAGCAGTTACTCTTTCAATCGGAATGAAAAACTGTTTTTT. The J gene is TRBJ1-4, the V gene TRBV6-5; no definite D call. This CDR3 is built from 15 residues. V dropped 0 bases and J dropped 5 bases, with 10 bases sitting between them. Germline values: CDR1 MNHEY, CDR2 SVGAGI.